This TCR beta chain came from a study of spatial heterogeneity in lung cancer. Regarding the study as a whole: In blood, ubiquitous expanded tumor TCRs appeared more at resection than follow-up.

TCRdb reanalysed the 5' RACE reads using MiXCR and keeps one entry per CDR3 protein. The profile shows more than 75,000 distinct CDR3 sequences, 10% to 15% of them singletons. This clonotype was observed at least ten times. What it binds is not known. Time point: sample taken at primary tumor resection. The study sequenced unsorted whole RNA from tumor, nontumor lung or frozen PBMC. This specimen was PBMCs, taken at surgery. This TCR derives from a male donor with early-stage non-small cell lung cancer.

For the CDR3, the DNA is TGTGCCAGCAGCTTAGAAGGGTTCACTGAAGCTTTCTTT. Translated: CASSLEGFTEAFF. V gene TRBV7-9 combines with J gene TRBJ1-1; D remains ambiguous. This CDR3 has 13 amino acids. The germline gives CDR1 SEHNR, CDR2 FQNEAQ (reference sequence). The V gene lost 1 base and the J gene lost 4 bases, with 7 bases spanning the gap.